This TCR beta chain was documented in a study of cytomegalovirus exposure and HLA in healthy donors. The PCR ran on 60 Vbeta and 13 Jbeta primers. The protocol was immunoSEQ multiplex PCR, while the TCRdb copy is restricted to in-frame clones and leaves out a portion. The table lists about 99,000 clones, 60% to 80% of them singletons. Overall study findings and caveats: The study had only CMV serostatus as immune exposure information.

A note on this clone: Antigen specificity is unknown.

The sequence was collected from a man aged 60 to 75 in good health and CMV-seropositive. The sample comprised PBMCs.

CDR3 coding DNA: TGTGCCACCAGCCCAACGGGCGGGGGGGGGCAGCCCCAGCATTTT. Its protein is CATSPTGGGGQPQHF. The chain uses TRBV15 and TRBJ1-5, with D perhaps matching TRBD1 (5 bases). Germline V gives CDR1 LNHNV, CDR2 YYDKDF (reference sequence). Trimming cost V 5 bases and J 7 bases, with 18 bases left between them. This CDR3 contains 15 residues.